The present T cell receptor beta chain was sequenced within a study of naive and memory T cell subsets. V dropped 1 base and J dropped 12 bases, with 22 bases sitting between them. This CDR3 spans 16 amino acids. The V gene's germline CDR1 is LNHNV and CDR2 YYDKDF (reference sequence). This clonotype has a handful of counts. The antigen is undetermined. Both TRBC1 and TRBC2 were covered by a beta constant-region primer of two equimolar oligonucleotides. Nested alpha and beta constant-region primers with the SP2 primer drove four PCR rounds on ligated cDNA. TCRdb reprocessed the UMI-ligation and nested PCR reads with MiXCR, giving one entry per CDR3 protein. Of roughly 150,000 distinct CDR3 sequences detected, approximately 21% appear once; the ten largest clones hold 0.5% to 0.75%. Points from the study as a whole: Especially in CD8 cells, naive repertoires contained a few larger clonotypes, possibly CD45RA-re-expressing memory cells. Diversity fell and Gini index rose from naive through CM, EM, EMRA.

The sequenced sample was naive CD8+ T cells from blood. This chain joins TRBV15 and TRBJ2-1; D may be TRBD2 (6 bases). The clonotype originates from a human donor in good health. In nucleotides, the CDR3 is TGTGCCACCAGCAGAGGAGACCTAGCGTCAATGGGGCGGCAGTTCTTC. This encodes CATSRGDLASMGRQFF.